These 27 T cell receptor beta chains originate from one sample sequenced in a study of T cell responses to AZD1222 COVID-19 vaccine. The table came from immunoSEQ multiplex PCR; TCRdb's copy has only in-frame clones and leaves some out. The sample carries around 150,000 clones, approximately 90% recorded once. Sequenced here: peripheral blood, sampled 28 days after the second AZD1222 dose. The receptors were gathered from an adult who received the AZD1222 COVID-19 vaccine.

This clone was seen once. The CDR3: CASTRIGGRRGTEAFF. DNA of the CDR3: TGTGCCAGCACCAGGATAGGGGGCAGAAGGGGCACTGAAGCTTTCTTT. V usage is TRBV6-4 and J usage is TRBJ1-1, with 7 positions matching TRBD1. CDR1 is MRHNA, CDR2 SNTAGT, per germline. The CDR3 length is 16 residues. The V and J ends lost 7 bases and 4 bases, in that order; junction bases with no gene match: 15.

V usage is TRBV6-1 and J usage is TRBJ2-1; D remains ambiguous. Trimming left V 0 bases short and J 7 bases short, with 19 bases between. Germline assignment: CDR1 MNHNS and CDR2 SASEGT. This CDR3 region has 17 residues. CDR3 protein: CASSEARRPRASNEQFF. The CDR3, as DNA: TGTGCCAGCAGTGAAGCACGGAGACCGCGAGCAAGTAATGAGCAGTTCTTC.

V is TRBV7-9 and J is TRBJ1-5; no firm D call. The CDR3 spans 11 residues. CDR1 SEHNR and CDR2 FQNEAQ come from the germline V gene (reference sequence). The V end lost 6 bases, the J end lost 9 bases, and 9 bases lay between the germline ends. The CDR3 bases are TGTGCCAGCAGGGCCTGGGGGCCCCAGCATTTT. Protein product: CASRAWGPQHF.

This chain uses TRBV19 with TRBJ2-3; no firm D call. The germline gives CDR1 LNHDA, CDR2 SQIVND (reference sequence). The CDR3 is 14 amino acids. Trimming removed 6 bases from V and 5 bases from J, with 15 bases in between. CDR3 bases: TGTGCCAGTAGATTCGGGTCCGGTGGAGATACGCAGTATTTT. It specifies CASRFGSGGDTQYF.

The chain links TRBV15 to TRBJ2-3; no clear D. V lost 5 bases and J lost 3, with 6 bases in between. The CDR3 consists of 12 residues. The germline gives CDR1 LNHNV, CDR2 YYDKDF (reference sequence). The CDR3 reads CATSGSTDTQYF. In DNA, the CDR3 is TGTGCCACCAGCGGATCGACAGATACGCAGTATTTT.

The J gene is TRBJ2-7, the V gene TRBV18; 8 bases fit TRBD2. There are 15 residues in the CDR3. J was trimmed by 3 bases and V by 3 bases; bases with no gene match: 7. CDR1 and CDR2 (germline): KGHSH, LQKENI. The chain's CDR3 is CASSPGTRGDYEQYF. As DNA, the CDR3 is TGTGCCAGCTCACCCGGGACTAGGGGGGACTACGAGCAGTACTTC.

This CDR3 is CSVGRDGRDTQYF. The DNA for the CDR3 is TGCAGCGTTGGGCGGGATGGGAGAGATACGCAGTATTTT. The genes are TRBV29-1 and TRBJ2-3, with D possibly TRBD2 on 6 matching bases. V lost 4 bases to trimming and J lost 5 bases, with 13 bases between them. Germline lookup yields CDR1 SQVTM and CDR2 ANQGSEA. This CDR3 contains 13 residues.

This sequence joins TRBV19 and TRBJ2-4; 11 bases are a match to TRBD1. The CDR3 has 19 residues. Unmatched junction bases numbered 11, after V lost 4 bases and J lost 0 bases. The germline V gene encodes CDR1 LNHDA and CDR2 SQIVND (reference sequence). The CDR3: CASSNRGDRGKLAKNIQYF. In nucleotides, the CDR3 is TGTGCCAGTAGTAATCGCGGGGACAGGGGGAAATTAGCCAAAAACATTCAGTACTTC.

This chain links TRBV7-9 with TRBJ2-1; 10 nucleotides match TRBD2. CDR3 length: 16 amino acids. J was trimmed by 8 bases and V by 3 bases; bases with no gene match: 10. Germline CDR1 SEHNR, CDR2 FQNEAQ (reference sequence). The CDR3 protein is CASSFGAGGPGDEQFF. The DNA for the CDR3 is TGTGCCAGCAGCTTCGGAGCGGGGGGGCCCGGGGATGAGCAGTTCTTC.

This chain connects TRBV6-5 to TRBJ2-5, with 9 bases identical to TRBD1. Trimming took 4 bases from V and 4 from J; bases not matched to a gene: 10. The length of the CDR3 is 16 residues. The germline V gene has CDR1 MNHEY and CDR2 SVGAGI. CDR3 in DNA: TGTGCCAGCAGTTTGATGGGACAGGGAAAGTCAGAGACCCAGTACTTC. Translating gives CASSLMGQGKSETQYF.

This CDR3 reads CASSLDRGRDGYTF. The CDR3, as DNA: TGCGCCAGCAGCTTGGACAGGGGCCGGGACGGCTACACCTTC. V usage is TRBV5-1 and J usage is TRBJ1-2, with TRBD1 identical over 7 bases. J lost 8 bases, V lost 0 bases, and 7 bases had no gene match. Germline lookup yields CDR1 SGHRS and CDR2 YFSETQ. The CDR3 spans 14 residues. Drawing the rest from reference TRBV5-1 and TRBJ1-2, the complete variable domain is KAGVTQTPRYLIKTRGQQVTLSCSPISGHRSVSWYQQTPGQGLQFLFEYFSETQRNKGNFPGRFSGRQFSNSRSEMNVSTLELGDSALYLCASSLDRGRDGYTFGSGTRLTVV.

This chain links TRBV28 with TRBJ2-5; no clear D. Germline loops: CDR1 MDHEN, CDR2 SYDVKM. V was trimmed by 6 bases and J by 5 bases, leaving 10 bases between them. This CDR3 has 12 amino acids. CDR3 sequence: CASSPPTETQYF. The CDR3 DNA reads TGTGCCAGCAGCCCCCCGACGGAGACCCAGTACTTC. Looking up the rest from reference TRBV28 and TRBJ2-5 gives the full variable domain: DVKVTQSSRYLVKRTGEKVFLECVQDMDHENMFWYRQDPGLGLRLIYFSYDVKMKEKGDIPEGYSVSREKKERFSLILESASTNQTSMYLCASSPPTETQYFGPGTRLLVL.

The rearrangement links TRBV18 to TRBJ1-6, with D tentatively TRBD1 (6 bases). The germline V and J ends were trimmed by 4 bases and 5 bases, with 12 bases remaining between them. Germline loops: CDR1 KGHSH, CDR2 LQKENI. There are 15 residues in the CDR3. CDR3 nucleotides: TGTGCCAGCTCACAAGGACAGACTAATAATTCACCCCTCCACTTT. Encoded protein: CASSQGQTNNSPLHF.

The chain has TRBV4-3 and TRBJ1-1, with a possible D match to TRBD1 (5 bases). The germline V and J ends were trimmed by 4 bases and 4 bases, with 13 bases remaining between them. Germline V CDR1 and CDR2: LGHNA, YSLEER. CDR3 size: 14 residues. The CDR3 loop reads CASSRGREATEAFF. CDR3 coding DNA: TGCGCCAGCAGCCGGGGCAGGGAGGCCACTGAAGCTTTCTTT.

The CDR3 protein is CATTGSSYEQYF. DNA for the CDR3: TGTGCCACCACAGGGTCTTCCTACGAGCAGTACTTC. The V call is TRBV6-6, the J call TRBJ2-7, with a weak D call TRBD1 (6 bases). V lost 10 bases and J lost 1, with 11 bases in between. CDR1 and CDR2 from the germline V gene are MNHNY and SVGAGI (reference sequence). This CDR3 region has 12 residues.

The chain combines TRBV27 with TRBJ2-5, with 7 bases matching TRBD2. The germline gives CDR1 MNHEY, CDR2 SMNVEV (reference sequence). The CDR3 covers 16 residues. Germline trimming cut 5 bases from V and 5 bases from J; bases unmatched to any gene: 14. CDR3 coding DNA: TGTGCCAGCAGTCTACTGGAGGGAGGGCCTCTGGAGACCCAGTACTTC. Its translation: CASSLLEGGPLETQYF.

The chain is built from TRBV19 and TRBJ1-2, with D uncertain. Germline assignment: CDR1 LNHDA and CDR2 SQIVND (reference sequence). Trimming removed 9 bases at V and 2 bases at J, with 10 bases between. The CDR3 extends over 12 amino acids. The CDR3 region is CASHPPNYGYTF. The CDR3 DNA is TGTGCCAGCCACCCCCCCAACTATGGCTACACCTTC.

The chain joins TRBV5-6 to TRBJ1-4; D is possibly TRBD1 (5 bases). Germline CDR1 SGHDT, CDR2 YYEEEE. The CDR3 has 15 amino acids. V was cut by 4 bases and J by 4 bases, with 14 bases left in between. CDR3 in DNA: TGTGCCAGCAGCGAGCTTGGGGCCGATAATGAAAAACTGTTTTTT. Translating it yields CASSELGADNEKLFF.

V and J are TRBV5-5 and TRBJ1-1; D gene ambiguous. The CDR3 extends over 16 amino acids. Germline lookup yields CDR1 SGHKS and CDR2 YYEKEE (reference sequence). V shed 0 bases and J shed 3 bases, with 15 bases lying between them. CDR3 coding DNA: TGTGCCAGCAGCTTGGGACCAGGAGCGGGAGACACTGAAGCTTTCTTT. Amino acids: CASSLGPGAGDTEAFF.

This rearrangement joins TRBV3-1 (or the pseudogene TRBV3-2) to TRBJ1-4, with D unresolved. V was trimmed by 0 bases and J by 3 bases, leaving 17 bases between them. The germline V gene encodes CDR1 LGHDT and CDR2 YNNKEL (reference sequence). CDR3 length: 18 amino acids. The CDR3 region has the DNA TGTGCCAGCAGCCAAGACAACGTCGTTATTAGGGCTAATGAAAAACTGTTTTTT. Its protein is CASSQDNVVIRANEKLFF.

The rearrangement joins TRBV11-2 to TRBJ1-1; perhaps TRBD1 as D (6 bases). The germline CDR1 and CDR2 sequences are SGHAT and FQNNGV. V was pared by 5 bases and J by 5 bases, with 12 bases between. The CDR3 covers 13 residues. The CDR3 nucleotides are TGTGCCAGCAGCGTTGCAGGGGATACTGAAGCTTTCTTT. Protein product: CASSVAGDTEAFF. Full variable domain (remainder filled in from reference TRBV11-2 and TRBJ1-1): EAGVAQSPRYKIIEKRQSVAFWCNPISGHATLYWYQQILGQGPKLLIQFQNNGVVDDSQLPKDRFSAERLKGVDSTLKIQPAKLEDSAVYLCASSVAGDTEAFFGQGTRLTVV.

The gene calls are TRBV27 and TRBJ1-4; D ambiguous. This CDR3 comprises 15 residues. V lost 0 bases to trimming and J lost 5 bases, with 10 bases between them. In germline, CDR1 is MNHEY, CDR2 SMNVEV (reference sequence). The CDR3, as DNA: TGTGCCAGCAGTTTATCGGACGGACGGAATGAAAAACTGTTTTTT. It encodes CASSLSDGRNEKLFF.

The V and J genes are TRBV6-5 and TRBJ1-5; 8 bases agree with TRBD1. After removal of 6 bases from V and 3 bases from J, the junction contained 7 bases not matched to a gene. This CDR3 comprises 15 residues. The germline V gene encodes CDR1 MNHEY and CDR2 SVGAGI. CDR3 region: CASRPTGANNQPQHF. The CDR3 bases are TGTGCCAGCAGGCCGACAGGGGCGAACAATCAGCCCCAGCATTTT.

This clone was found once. The CDR3 is CASTYLGLGSPLHF. The CDR3 DNA reads TGTGCCAGCACCTATCTTGGGCTAGGATCACCCCTCCACTTT. The genes are TRBV2 and TRBJ1-6; no firm D call. V lost 7 bases, J lost 10 bases, and 17 bases lay in between. CDR1 is SNHLY, CDR2 FYNNEI, per germline. This CDR3 comprises 14 residues.

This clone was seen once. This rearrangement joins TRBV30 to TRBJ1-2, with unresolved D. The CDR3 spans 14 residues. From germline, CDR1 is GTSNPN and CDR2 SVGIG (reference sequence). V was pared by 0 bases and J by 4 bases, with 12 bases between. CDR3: CAWSVGSLIYGYTF. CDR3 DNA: TGTGCCTGGAGTGTAGGGTCTCTGATCTATGGCTACACCTTC.

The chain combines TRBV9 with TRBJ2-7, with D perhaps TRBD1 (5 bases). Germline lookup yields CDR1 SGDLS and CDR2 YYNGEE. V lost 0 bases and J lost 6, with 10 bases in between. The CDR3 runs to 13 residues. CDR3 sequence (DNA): TGTGCCAGCAGCGTAGAGGGGTGGAGCGAGCAGTACTTC. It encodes CASSVEGWSEQYF. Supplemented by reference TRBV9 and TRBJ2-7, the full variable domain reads DSGVTQTPKHLITATGQRVTLRCSPRSGDLSVYWYQQSLDQGLQFLIQYYNGEERAKGNILERFSAQQFPDLHSELNLSSLELGDSALYFCASSVEGWSEQYFGPGTRLTVT.

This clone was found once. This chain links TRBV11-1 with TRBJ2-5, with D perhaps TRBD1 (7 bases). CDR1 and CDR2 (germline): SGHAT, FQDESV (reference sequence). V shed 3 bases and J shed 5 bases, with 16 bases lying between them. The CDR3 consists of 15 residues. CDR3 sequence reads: CASSFYQGGHETQYF. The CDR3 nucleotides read TGTGCCAGCAGCTTTTATCAGGGGGGTCATGAGACCCAGTACTTC.